A single sample is the source of the 27 T cell receptor beta chains below, sequenced in a study of metastatic and nonmetastatic thyroid tumors. Patients were all untreated before their thyroid surgery. TCRdb re-analyzed the PCR reads using MiXCR. The sample records approximately 9,600 clones, 32% being singletons. Sequences were obtained from tumor tissue. The receptor source for this set is a female donor with papillary thyroid cancer or a benign thyroid nodule (not recorded which). Some clones in this sample may be carry-over from other donors' samples.

This chain links TRBV28 with TRBJ1-5, with D possibly being TRBD1 (5 bases). V was pared by 7 bases and J by 7 bases, with 20 bases between. The germline CDR1 and CDR2 sequences are MDHEN and SYDVKM. The CDR3 totals 15 residues. CDR3 DNA sequence: TGTGCCAGCACTCCTACGGTGCAGGGCGGGCAGCCCCAGCATTTT. Translated: CASTPTVQGGQPQHF.

This chain connects TRBV20-1 to TRBJ1-2; TRBD1 is a possible D gene (6 bases). This CDR3 has 12 residues. CDR1 is DFQATT and CDR2 is SNEGSKA in the germline V gene (reference sequence). Trimming cost V 3 bases and J 8 bases, with 13 bases left between them. This chain's CDR3 is CSARVGAQGYTF. CDR3 nucleotide sequence: TGCAGTGCTAGGGTGGGGGCGCAGGGCTACACCTTC.

V gene TRBV6-6 combines with J gene TRBJ1-6; D unclear. The germline gives CDR1 MNHNY, CDR2 SVGAGI (reference sequence). V gave up 0 bases and J gave up 9 bases, with 15 bases separating them. The CDR3 consists of 16 residues. This CDR3 reads CASSYSPDDPRSPLHF. The CDR3 DNA sequence: TGTGCCAGCAGTTACTCGCCAGACGACCCGCGTTCACCCCTCCACTTT.

This clone was recorded only once. This chain uses TRBV30 with TRBJ1-1; D not resolved. The germline V and J ends were trimmed by 0 bases and 5 bases, with 10 bases remaining between them. The CDR3 extends over 13 amino acids. CDR1 and CDR2 (germline): GTSNPN, SVGIG (reference sequence). CDR3 residues: CAWSVLRRTEAFF. CDR3 nucleotide sequence: TGTGCCTGGAGTGTTCTTAGGCGGACTGAAGCTTTCTTT.

The chain joins TRBV28 to TRBJ1-4, with D unclear. Germline CDR1 and CDR2: MDHEN and SYDVKM. Deletions cut 8 bases from V and 0 bases from J, with 10 bases between. The CDR3 totals 14 residues. CDR3 amino acids: CASSSGATNEKLFF. For the CDR3, the DNA is TGTGCCAGCTCGTCAGGTGCAACTAATGAAAAACTGTTTTTT.

The V call is TRBV11-2, the J call TRBJ2-3; D is ambiguous. Trimming stripped 0 bases from V and 2 bases from J, with 15 bases between. The CDR3 spans 17 residues. The germline gives CDR1 SGHAT, CDR2 FQNNGV. This CDR3 reads CASSLDGRLGITDTQYF. For the CDR3, the DNA is TGTGCCAGCAGCTTAGATGGACGGCTGGGTATCACAGATACGCAGTATTTT.

This clone counts as medium-sized. The CDR3 DNA is TGTGCCAGCAGCCGGACTAGGGGCACAGATACGCAGTATTTT. This translates into CASSRTRGTDTQYF. This sequence joins TRBV6-1 and TRBJ2-3; 7 nucleotides agree with TRBD2. Germline-derived CDR1 and CDR2 are MNHNS and SASEGT. V was pared by 6 bases and J by 1 base, with 4 bases of the junction left unmatched. This CDR3 has 14 residues.

This clone was detected once. The chain combines TRBV6-2 or TRBV6-3 with TRBJ2-1, with D tentatively TRBD2 (5 bases). Trimming stripped 6 bases from V and 8 bases from J, with 26 bases between. The CDR3 is made up of 17 amino acids. CDR1 MNHEY and CDR2 SVGEGT come from the germline V gene. This CDR3 reads CASRYPGSVRGSDEQFF. The DNA of the CDR3 is TGTGCCAGCAGGTACCCAGGCAGCGTGAGAGGGTCTGATGAGCAGTTCTTC.

In regard to this clone: This may be a read error, as it is one base from a much larger clone. The gene calls are TRBV2 and TRBJ1-5; a weak D match, TRBD1 (5 bases). Per the germline V gene, CDR1 is SNHLY and CDR2 is FYNNEI. The CDR3 has 14 residues. V lost 2 bases to trimming and J lost 10 bases, with 15 bases between them. The CDR3: CASSELGERHPQHF. In DNA, the CDR3 is TGTGCCAGCAGTGAATTGGGGGAACGACATCCCCAGCATTTT.

This chain connects TRBV20-1 to TRBJ1-1; possible D gene TRBD1, 5 bases. V dropped 1 base and J dropped 0 bases, with 9 bases sitting between them. The CDR3 has 14 amino acids. CDR1 and CDR2 (germline): DFQATT, SNEGSKA (reference sequence). CDR3 sequence (DNA): TGCAGTGCTAGAGTTTCGGACATGAACACTGAAGCTTTCTTT. Translating it yields CSARVSDMNTEAFF.

This clone turned up a few times. The genes are TRBV12-3 or TRBV12-4 and TRBJ2-1; 8 positions agree with TRBD2. The V and J ends lost 4 bases and 0 bases, in that order; junction bases with no gene match: 2. This CDR3 is 15 amino acids long. CDR3 residues: CASSSGGGSYNEQFF. CDR3 DNA sequence: TGTGCCAGCAGTTCCGGGGGGGGCTCCTACAATGAGCAGTTCTTC.

This chain connects TRBV7-6 to TRBJ2-7, with 12 bases identical to TRBD1. The V and J ends lost 5 bases and 5 bases, in that order; junction bases with no gene match: 7. There are 15 residues in the CDR3. From germline, CDR1 is SGHVS and CDR2 FNYEAQ. The CDR3, as DNA: TGTGCCAGCAGCCCTGGGGGGGACAGGGGGCACGAGCAGTACTTC. As protein: CASSPGGDRGHEQYF.

This clone is termed large. The V call is TRBV27, the J call TRBJ2-7; 8 positions match TRBD2. The germline gives CDR1 MNHEY, CDR2 SMNVEV (reference sequence). The junction had 6 bases not matched to a gene; V was cut back by 5 bases and J by 6 bases. The CDR3 contains 13 residues. The CDR3 protein is CASSPGRVGEQYF. The CDR3 bases are TGTGCCAGCAGTCCCGGGAGGGTGGGCGAGCAGTACTTC.

This clone was picked up many times. V usage is TRBV6-5 and J usage is TRBJ2-1, with D uncertain. CDR3 size: 16 residues. Germline-derived CDR1 and CDR2 are MNHEY and SVGAGI. With 2 bases removed from V and 2 bases from J, the gap between germline ends came to 13 bases. The CDR3 region has the DNA TGTGCCAGCAGTTACAGGGAATGGAGTACCTACAATGAGCAGTTCTTC. This encodes CASSYREWSTYNEQFF.

A remark on this clone: The sample carries other DNA sequences with the same CDR3. The chain carries TRBV6-1 and TRBJ1-1, with 9 bases that match TRBD1. This CDR3 comprises 14 residues. Germline CDR1 and CDR2: MNHNS and SASEGT. The V and J ends lost 6 bases and 3 bases, in that order; junction bases with no gene match: 5. CDR3 sequence (DNA): TGTGCCAGCAGCCCACAGGGGGCCGACACTGAAGCTTTCTTT. It specifies CASSPQGADTEAFF.

Relative to its sample, this clone is medium-sized. The genes are TRBV6-1 and TRBJ2-7; TRBD1 aligns across 7 bases. Germline V gives CDR1 MNHNS, CDR2 SASEGT. With 5 bases clipped from V and 3 bases from J, the junction kept 13 bases outside the gene matches. The CDR3 runs to 16 residues. CDR3 in DNA: TGTGCCAGCAGTATGGGTTCCGGGACAGCCCTCTACGAGCAGTACTTC. It codes for CASSMGSGTALYEQYF.

By share of the sample, this clone is medium-sized (0.01 to 0.1%). The V gene is TRBV11-3, the J gene TRBJ2-1; D might be TRBD1 or TRBD2, each matching 5 bases. The CDR3 totals 13 residues. CDR1 is SGHNT, CDR2 YENEEA, per germline. Deletions cut 0 bases from V and 9 bases from J, with 9 bases between. CDR3 residues: CASSLEGGGEQFF. CDR3 in DNA: TGTGCCAGCAGCTTAGAGGGTGGGGGTGAGCAGTTCTTC.

This clone is labeled as medium-sized. This chain uses TRBV6-1 with TRBJ1-3; weak D call: TRBD1 (5 bases). Germline V CDR1 and CDR2: MNHNS, SASEGT. Deletions cut 2 bases from V and 0 bases from J, with 11 bases between. The CDR3 spans 16 residues. CDR3 residues: CASSEIRGRSGNTIYF. The DNA of the CDR3 is TGTGCCAGCAGTGAAATAAGGGGCCGCTCTGGAAACACCATATATTTT.

This chain connects TRBV19 to TRBJ2-1, with D hard to call. This CDR3 comprises 18 residues. The germline V gene has CDR1 LNHDA and CDR2 SQIVND (reference sequence). V was clipped by 0 bases and J by 3 bases, with 18 bases between them. CDR3 in amino acids: CASSIEKVSQSNYNEQFF. CDR3 DNA sequence: TGTGCCAGTAGTATAGAGAAGGTTAGCCAGTCCAACTACAATGAGCAGTTCTTC.

This clone was counted only a few times. V gene TRBV6-1 combines with J gene TRBJ1-5; D gene uncertain. V lost 7 bases and J 6 bases, leaving 22 bases between the germline ends. CDR3 length: 16 amino acids. Germline V gene data show CDR1 as MNHNS and CDR2 as SASEGT. The chain's CDR3 is CASTRGWLEGSQPQHF. In DNA form, the CDR3 reads TGTGCCAGCACCAGAGGTTGGCTGGAGGGCAGTCAGCCCCAGCATTTT.

With respect to this clone: At one end the junction does not follow the germline gene, possibly because of a read error. The rearrangement uses TRBV5-1 and TRBJ2-7; D remains unclear. Germline CDR1 SGHRS, CDR2 YFSETQ. CDR3 length: 12 amino acids. CDR3 sequence: CASSLPRNEQHF. In DNA form, the CDR3 reads TGCGCCAGCAGCTTGCCCAGGAACGAGCAGCACTTC.

The chain recombines TRBV28 with TRBJ2-1; TRBD2 matches at 12 bases. V gave up 6 bases and J gave up 4 bases; unmatched junction bases: 16. The CDR3 extends over 19 amino acids. Germline values: CDR1 MDHEN, CDR2 SYDVKM. The CDR3 nucleotides are TGTGCCAGCAGCCTAACACGGACTAGCGGGAAGGGGTTGTACAATGAGCAGTTCTTC. It translates to CASSLTRTSGKGLYNEQFF. Supplemented by reference TRBV28 and TRBJ2-1, the full variable domain reads DVKVTQSSRYLVKRTGEKVFLECVQDMDHENMFWYRQDPGLGLRLIYFSYDVKMKEKGDIPEGYSVSREKKERFSLILESASTNQTSMYLCASSLTRTSGKGLYNEQFFGPGTRLTVL.

The sample holds many counts of this clone. One base away lies a much larger clone, so this may be a sequencing read error. The sample carries other DNA sequences with the same CDR3. The genes are TRBV2 and TRBJ1-1; possibly TRBD1 for D (6 bases). This CDR3 comprises 13 residues. CDR1 and CDR2 (germline): SNHLY, FYNNEI. CDR3 DNA sequence: TGTGCCAGCATGTACGGACAGAACACTGAAGCCTTCTTT. Its protein product is CASMYGQNTEAFF. Based on the CDR3 plus reference TRBV2 and TRBJ1-1, the full variable domain is EPEVTQTPSHQVTQMGQEVILRCVPISNHLYFYWYRQILGQKVEFLVSFYNNEISEKSEIFDDQFSVERPDGSNFTLKIRSTKLEDSAMYFCASMYGQNTEAFFGQGTRLTVV.

The rearrangement links TRBV27 to TRBJ2-7, with TRBD2 matching 8 bases. Germline V gene data show CDR1 as MNHEY and CDR2 as SMNVEV (reference sequence). With 2 bases clipped from V and 7 bases from J, the junction kept 16 bases outside the gene matches. The length of the CDR3 is 17 residues. The CDR3 DNA reads TGTGCCAGCAGTTTAATAAGCGGGAGCTCTTCTTTTGGGGAGCAGTACTTC. Amino acid sequence: CASSLISGSSSFGEQYF.

This clone was counted between two and nine times. J is TRBJ2-5 and V is TRBV28, with 8 bases aligning to TRBD2. V trimming: 6 bases; J trimming: 2 bases; junction bases outside the gene matches: 2. Germline CDR1 MDHEN, CDR2 SYDVKM. The CDR3 extends over 13 amino acids. The CDR3 DNA reads TGTGCCAGCAGCGGGACTAGTCAAGAGACCCAGTACTTC. As protein: CASSGTSQETQYF.

This clone rates as medium-sized. The chain uses TRBV7-6 and TRBJ2-3; 10 positions match TRBD2. The ends lost 5 bases at V and 1 base at J; junction bases unmatched: 9. This CDR3 region has 17 residues. The germline V gene encodes CDR1 SGHVS and CDR2 FNYEAQ. The CDR3 reads CASSTRGTSVGTDTQYF. CDR3 DNA sequence: TGTGCCAGCAGCACTAGGGGGACTAGCGTTGGCACAGATACGCAGTATTTT.

The chain is built from TRBV19 and TRBJ1-6, with unresolved D. Germline lookup yields CDR1 LNHDA and CDR2 SQIVND (reference sequence). There are 14 residues in the CDR3. The V end lost 7 bases, the J end lost 3 bases, and 10 bases lay between the germline ends. This CDR3 is CASKATDYNSPLHF. CDR3 coding DNA: TGTGCCAGTAAGGCTACAGACTATAATTCACCCCTCCACTTT.